This T cell receptor (beta chain) originates from a study of T cell responses to AZD1222 COVID-19 vaccine. Here immunoSEQ multiplex PCR was the method, and the copy in TCRdb shows in-frame clones only, minus some. The table includes approximately 120,000 clones, about nine tenths detected once. This CDR3 is built from 14 residues. Trimming took 1 base from V and 7 from J, leaving 14 bases between them. The germline CDR1 and CDR2 sequences are SGHRS and YFSETQ. This clone was detected only a few times. This chain links TRBV5-1 with TRBJ1-1, with D perhaps matching TRBD1 (5 bases). This sample comprised peripheral blood, obtained on day 0 of AZD1222 vaccination. The TCR sequence derives from an adult in good health. CDR3 residues: CASSLSFNQGEAFF. DNA of the CDR3: TGCGCCAGCAGCTTGTCTTTCAACCAGGGTGAAGCTTTCTTT. The entire variable domain, with the rest obtained from reference TRBV5-1 and TRBJ1-1, is as follows: KAGVTQTPRYLIKTRGQQVTLSCSPISGHRSVSWYQQTPGQGLQFLFEYFSETQRNKGNFPGRFSGRQFSNSRSEMNVSTLELGDSALYLCASSLSFNQGEAFFGQGTRLTVV.